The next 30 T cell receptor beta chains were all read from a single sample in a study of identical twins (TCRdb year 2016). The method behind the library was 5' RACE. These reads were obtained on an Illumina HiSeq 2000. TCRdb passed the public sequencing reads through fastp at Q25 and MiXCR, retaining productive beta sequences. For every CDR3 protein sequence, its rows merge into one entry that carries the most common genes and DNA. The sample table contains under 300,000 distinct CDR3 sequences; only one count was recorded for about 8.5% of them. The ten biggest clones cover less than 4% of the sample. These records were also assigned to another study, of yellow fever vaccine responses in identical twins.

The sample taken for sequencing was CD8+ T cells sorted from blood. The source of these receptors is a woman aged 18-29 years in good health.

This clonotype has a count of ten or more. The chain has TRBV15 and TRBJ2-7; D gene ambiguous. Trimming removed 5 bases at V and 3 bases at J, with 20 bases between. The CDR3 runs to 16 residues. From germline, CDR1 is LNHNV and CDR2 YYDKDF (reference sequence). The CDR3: CATSGPVQSVDYEQYF. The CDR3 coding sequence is TGTGCCACCAGCGGACCGGTCCAATCAGTGGACTACGAGCAGTACTTC.

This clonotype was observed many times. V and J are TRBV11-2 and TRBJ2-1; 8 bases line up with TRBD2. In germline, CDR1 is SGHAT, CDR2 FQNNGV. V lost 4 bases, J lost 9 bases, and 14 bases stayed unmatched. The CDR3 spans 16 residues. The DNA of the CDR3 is TGTGCCAGCAGCTCCCGTCGGGGGGGGGCCGATAGTGAGCAGTTCTTC. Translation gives CASSSRRGGADSEQFF.

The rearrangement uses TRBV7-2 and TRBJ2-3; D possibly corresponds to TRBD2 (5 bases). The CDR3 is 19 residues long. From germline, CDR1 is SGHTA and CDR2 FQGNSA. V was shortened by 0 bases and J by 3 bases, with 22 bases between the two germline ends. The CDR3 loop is CASSLARFVLAARTDTQYF. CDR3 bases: TGTGCCAGCAGCTTAGCACGTTTTGTTCTAGCTGCCAGGACAGATACGCAGTATTTT.

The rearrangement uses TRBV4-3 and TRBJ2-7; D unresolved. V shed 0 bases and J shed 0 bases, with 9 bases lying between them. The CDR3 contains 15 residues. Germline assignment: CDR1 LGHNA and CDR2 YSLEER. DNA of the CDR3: TGCGCCAGCAGCCAAGATTGGGCCTACTCCTACGAGCAGTACTTC. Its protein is CASSQDWAYSYEQYF.

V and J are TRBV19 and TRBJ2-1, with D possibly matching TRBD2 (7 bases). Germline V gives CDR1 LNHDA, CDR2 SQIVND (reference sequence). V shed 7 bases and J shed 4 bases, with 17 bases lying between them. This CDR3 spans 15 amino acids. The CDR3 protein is CASNLGGAAYNEQFF. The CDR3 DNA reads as TGTGCCAGTAATTTAGGGGGGGCGGCTTACAATGAGCAGTTCTTC.

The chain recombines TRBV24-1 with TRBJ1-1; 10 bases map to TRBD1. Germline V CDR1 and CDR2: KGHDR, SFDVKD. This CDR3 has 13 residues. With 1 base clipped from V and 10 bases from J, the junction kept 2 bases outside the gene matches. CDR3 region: CATSDLGTGAAFF. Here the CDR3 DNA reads TGTGCCACCAGTGATTTAGGGACAGGGGCAGCTTTCTTT.

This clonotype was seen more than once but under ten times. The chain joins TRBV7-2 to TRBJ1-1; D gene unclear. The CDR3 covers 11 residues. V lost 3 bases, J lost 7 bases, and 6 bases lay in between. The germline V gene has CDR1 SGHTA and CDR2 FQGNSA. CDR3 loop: CASSFGNEAFF. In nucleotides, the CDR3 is TGTGCCAGCAGCTTTGGGAATGAAGCTTTCTTT.

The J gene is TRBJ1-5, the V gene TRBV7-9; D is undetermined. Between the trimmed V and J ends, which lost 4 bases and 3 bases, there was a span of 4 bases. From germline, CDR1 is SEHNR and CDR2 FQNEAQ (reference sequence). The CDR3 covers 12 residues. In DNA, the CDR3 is TGTGCCAGCAGCTCCGACAATCAGCCCCAGCATTTT. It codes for CASSSDNQPQHF.

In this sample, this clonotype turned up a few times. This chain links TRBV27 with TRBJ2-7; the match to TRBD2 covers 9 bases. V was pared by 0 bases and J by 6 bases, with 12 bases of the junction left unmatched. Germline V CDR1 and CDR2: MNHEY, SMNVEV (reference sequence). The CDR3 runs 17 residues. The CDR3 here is CASSLSDPGSGSTEQYF. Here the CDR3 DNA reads TGTGCCAGCAGTTTATCGGATCCTGGTAGCGGGAGTACCGAGCAGTACTTC.

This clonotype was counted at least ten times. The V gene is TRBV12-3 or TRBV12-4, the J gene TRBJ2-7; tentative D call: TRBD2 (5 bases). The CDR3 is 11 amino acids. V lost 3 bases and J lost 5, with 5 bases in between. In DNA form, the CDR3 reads TGTGCCAGCAGTTTCGGGGACGAGCAGTACTTC. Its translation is CASSFGDEQYF.

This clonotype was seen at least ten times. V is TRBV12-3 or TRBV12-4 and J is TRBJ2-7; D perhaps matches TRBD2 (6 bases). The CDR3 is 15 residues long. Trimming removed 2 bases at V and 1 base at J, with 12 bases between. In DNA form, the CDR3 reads TGTGCCAGCAGTTTATTCCCGCGGGGATCCTACGAGCAGTACTTC. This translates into CASSLFPRGSYEQYF.

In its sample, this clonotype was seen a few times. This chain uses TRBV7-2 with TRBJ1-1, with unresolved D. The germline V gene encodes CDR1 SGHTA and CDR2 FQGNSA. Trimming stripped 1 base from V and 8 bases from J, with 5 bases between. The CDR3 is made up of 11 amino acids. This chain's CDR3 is CASSLGREAFF. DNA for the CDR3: TGTGCCAGCAGCTTAGGCAGGGAAGCTTTCTTT.

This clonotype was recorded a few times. The CDR3 region has the DNA TGTGCCAGCAGTGTTGGGCAAGTTAGCAATCAGCCCCAGCATTTT. It yields the protein CASSVGQVSNQPQHF. This chain links TRBV2 with TRBJ1-5; D unresolved. V shed 4 bases and J shed 0 bases, with 10 bases lying between them. The CDR3 loop spans 15 amino acids. Germline CDR1 reads SNHLY; CDR2 reads FYNNEI.

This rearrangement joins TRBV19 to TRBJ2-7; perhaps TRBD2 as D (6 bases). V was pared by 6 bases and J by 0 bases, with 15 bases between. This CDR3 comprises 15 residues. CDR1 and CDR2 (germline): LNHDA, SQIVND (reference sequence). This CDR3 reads CASREGSGDSYEQYF. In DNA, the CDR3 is TGTGCCAGTAGGGAGGGCAGCGGAGACTCCTACGAGCAGTACTTC.

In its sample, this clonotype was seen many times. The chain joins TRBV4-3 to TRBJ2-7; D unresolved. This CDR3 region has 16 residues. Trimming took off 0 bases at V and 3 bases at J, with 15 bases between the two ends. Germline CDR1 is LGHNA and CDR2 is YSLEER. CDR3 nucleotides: TGCGCCAGCAGCCAAGATAGACTCACCGGAATCTACGAGCAGTACTTC. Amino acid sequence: CASSQDRLTGIYEQYF.

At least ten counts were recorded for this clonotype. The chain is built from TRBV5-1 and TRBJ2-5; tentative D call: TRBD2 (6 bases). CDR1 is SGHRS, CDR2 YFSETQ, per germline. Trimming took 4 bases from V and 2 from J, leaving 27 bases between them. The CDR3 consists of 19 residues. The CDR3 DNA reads TGCGCCAGCAGCCCTCGGGAGTCGCCGCAAGAGCGAGGTCAAGAGACCCAGTACTTC. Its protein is CASSPRESPQERGQETQYF. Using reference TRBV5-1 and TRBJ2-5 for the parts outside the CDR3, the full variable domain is KAGVTQTPRYLIKTRGQQVTLSCSPISGHRSVSWYQQTPGQGLQFLFEYFSETQRNKGNFPGRFSGRQFSNSRSEMNVSTLELGDSALYLCASSPRESPQERGQETQYFGPGTRLLVL.

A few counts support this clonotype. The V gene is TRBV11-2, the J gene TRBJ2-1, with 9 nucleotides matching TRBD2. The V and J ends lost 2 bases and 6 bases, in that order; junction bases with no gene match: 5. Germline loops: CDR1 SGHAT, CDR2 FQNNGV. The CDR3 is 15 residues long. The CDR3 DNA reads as TGTGCCAGCAGCTTACTAGCGGGATGGGGCAATGAGCAGTTCTTC. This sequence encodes CASSLLAGWGNEQFF.

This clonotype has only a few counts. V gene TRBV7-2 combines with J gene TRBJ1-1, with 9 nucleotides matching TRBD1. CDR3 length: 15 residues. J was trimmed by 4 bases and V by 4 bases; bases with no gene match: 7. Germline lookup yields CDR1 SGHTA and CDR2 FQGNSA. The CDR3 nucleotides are TGTGCCAGCAGCTCCCGGACAGGGGTAACCACTGAAGCTTTCTTT. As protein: CASSSRTGVTTEAFF.

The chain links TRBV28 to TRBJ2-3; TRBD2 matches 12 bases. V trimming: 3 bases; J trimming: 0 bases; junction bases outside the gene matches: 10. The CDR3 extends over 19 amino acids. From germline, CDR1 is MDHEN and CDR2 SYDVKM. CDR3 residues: CASSFPTSGGYSSTDTQYF. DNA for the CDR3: TGTGCCAGCAGTTTCCCGACTAGCGGGGGTTACTCTAGCACAGATACGCAGTATTTT.

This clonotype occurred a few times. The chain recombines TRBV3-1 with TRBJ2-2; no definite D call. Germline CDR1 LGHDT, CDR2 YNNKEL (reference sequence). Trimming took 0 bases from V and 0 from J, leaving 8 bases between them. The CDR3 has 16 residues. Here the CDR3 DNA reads TGTGCCAGCAGCCAAGAAGAACTGCCGAACACCGGGGAGCTGTTTTTT. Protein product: CASSQEELPNTGELFF.

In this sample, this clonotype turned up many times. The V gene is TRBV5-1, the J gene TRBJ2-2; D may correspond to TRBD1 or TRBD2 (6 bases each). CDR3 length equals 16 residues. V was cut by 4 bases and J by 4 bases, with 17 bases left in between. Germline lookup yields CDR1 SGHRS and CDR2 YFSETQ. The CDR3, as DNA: TGCGCCAGCAGCCTACGACCAGGGGAGGCCACCGGGGAGCTGTTTTTT. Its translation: CASSLRPGEATGELFF.

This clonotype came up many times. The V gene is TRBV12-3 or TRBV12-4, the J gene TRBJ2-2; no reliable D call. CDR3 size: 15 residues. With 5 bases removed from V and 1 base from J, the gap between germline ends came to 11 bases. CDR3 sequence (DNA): TGTGCCAGCAGTCCCTTAGATCTGAACACCGGGGAGCTGTTTTTT. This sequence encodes CASSPLDLNTGELFF.

This CDR3 reads CASADADRVDTEAFF. In DNA, the CDR3 is TGTGCCAGCGCAGATGCTGACAGGGTCGACACTGAAGCTTTCTTT. The chain couples TRBV7-8 to TRBJ1-1; 7 nucleotides align to TRBD1. CDR1 is SGHVS, CDR2 FQNEAQ, per germline. The V segment lost 8 bases and the J segment 3 bases; nucleotides outside the gene matches: 12. The CDR3 covers 15 residues.

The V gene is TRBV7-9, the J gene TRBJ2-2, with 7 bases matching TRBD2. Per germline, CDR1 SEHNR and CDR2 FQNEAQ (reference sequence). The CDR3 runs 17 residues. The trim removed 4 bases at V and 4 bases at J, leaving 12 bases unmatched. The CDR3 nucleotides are TGTGCCAGCAGCTACCTTGAGGTAGCGGGTCGCACCGGGGAGCTGTTTTTT. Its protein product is CASSYLEVAGRTGELFF. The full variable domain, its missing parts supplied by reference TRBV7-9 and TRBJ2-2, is DTGVSQNPRHKITKRGQNVTFRCDPISEHNRLYWYRQTLGQGPEFLTYFQNEAQLEKSRLLSDRFSAERPKGSFSTLEIQRTEQGDSAMYLCASSYLEVAGRTGELFFGEGSRLTVL.

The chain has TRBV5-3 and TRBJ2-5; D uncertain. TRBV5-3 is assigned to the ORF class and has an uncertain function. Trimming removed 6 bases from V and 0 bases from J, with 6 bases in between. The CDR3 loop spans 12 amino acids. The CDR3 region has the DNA TGTGCCAGAAATAGACACCAAGAGACCCAGTACTTC. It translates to CARNRHQETQYF.

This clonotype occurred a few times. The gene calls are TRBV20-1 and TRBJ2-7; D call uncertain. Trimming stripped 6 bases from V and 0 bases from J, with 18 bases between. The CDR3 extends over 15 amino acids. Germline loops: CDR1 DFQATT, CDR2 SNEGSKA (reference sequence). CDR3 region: CSAEDREVSSYEQYF. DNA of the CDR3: TGCAGTGCCGAGGATAGGGAAGTAAGCTCCTACGAGCAGTACTTC.

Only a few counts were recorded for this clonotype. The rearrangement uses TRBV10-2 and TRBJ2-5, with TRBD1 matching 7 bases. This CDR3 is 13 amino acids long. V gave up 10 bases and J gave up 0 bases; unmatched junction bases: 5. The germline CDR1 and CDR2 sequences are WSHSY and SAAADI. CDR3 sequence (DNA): TGCGCCACCACGGACAGGTACCAAGAGACCCAGTACTTC. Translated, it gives CATTDRYQETQYF.

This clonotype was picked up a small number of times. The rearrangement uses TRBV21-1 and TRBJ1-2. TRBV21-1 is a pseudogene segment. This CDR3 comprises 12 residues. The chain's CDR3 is CASSFGRFGYTF. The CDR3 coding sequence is TGTGCCAGCAGCTTTGGGAGGTTCGGCTACACCTTC.

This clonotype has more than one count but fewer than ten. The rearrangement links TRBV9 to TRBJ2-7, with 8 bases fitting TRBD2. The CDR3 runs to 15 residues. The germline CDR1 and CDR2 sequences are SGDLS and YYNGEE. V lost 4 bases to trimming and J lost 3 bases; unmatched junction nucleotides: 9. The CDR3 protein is CASSTGGGPNYEQYF. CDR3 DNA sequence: TGTGCCAGCAGCACCGGGGGGGGGCCAAACTACGAGCAGTACTTC.

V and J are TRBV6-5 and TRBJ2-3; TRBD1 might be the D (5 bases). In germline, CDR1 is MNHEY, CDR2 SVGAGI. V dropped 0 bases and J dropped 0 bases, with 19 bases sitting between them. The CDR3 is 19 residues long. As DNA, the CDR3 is TGTGCCAGCAGTTACTCGAGACAGTTAATAACGCCTAGCACAGATACGCAGTATTTT. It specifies CASSYSRQLITPSTDTQYF.